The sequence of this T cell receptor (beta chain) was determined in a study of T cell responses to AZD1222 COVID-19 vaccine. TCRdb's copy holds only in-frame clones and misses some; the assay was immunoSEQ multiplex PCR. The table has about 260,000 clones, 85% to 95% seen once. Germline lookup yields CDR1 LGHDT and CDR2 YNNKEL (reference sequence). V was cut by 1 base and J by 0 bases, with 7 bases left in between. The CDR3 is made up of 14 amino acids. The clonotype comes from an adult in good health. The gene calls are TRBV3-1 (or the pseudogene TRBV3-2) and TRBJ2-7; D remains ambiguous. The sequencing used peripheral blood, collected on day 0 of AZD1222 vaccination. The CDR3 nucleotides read TGTGCCAGCAGCCAAGGGGCGGACTCCTACGAGCAGTACTTC. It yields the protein CASSQGADSYEQYF.